Shown below are 25 T cell receptor beta chains from a single sample sequenced in a study of ipilimumab plus nivolumab after autologous stem cell transplantation. Repertoires were generated with immunoSEQ multiplex PCR, while TCRdb's copy carries only in-frame clones and drops some. The repertoire holds 15,000 to 20,000 clones, about four fifths seen once, with 6.5% to 7.5% in the top ten. Sequencing used PBMCs, obtained in a trial of ipilimumab plus nivolumab as post-transplant consolidation. These receptors all come from a male donor with diffuse large B-cell lymphoma.

The J gene is TRBJ2-5, the V gene TRBV13, with TRBD1 matching 8 bases. The assigned J gene may be wrong: the sequence end matches TRBJ2-7 better. The CDR3 has 14 amino acids. Germline CDR1 PRHDT, CDR2 FYEKMQ (reference sequence). The CDR3 reads CASSLNNRGYEQYF. CDR3 coding DNA: TGTGCCAGCAGCTTAAATAACAGGGGGTACGAGCAGTACTTC.

V usage is TRBV30 and J usage is TRBJ1-6, with TRBD1 matching 9 bases. The trim removed 7 bases at V and 7 bases at J, leaving 8 bases unmatched. This CDR3 contains 14 residues. Looked up from germline, CDR1 is GTSNPN and CDR2 is SVGIG (reference sequence). The CDR3 reads CAFNPGTGNSPLHF. The CDR3 coding sequence is TGTGCCTTCAACCCCGGGACAGGGAATTCACCCCTCCACTTT.

Here the CDR3 DNA reads TGCAGCGTTCGGCGTCCGGGGAGCTCTGGAAACACCATATATTTT. The encoded protein is CSVRRPGSSGNTIYF. The chain couples TRBV29-1 to TRBJ1-3; D remains unclear. The germline gives CDR1 SQVTM, CDR2 ANQGSEA. Trimming left V 5 bases short and J 0 bases short, with 14 bases between. This CDR3 has 15 residues.

This chain uses TRBV5-6 with TRBJ2-3; either TRBD1 or TRBD2 may fit D (6 bases each). This CDR3 spans 16 amino acids. Trimming took 1 base from V and 1 from J, leaving 13 bases between them. Germline-derived CDR1 and CDR2 are SGHDT and YYEEEE. DNA of the CDR3: TGTGCCAGCAGCTTGTCTCGGGGGCCCGGCACAGATACGCAGTATTTT. Translating gives CASSLSRGPGTDTQYF.

This clone appeared a few times. The chain joins TRBV7-6 to TRBJ2-7; D may match TRBD1 or TRBD2 (5 bases each). This CDR3 contains 13 residues. Trimming shortened V by 2 bases and J by 3 bases, and 8 bases separated the two germline ends. CDR1 SGHVS and CDR2 FNYEAQ come from the germline V gene. This chain's CDR3 is CASSLRDHYEQYF. CDR3 nucleotide sequence: TGTGCCAGCAGCTTAAGGGACCACTACGAGCAGTACTTC. The variable domain in full, completed from reference TRBV7-6 and TRBJ2-7, reads GAGVSQSPRYKVTKRGQDVALRCDPISGHVSLYWYRQALGQGPEFLTYFNYEAQQDKSGLPNDRFSAERPEGSISTLTIQRTEQRDSAMYRCASSLRDHYEQYFGPGTRLTVT.

The chain recombines TRBV5-1 with TRBJ2-3; D not certain. From germline, CDR1 is SGHRS and CDR2 YFSETQ. V was trimmed by 4 bases and J by 3 bases, leaving 9 bases between them. The CDR3 covers 13 residues. The CDR3 sequence is CASSDRLTDTQYF. The DNA of the CDR3 is TGCGCCAGCAGCGATCGATTAACAGATACGCAGTATTTT. The full variable domain, rest sourced from reference TRBV5-1 and TRBJ2-3, is KAGVTQTPRYLIKTRGQQVTLSCSPISGHRSVSWYQQTPGQGLQFLFEYFSETQRNKGNFPGRFSGRQFSNSRSEMNVSTLELGDSALYLCASSDRLTDTQYFGPGTRLTVL.

The chain has TRBV19 and TRBJ2-2, with D possibly being TRBD1 (6 bases). V was pared by 3 bases and J by 6 bases, with 14 bases between. This CDR3 is 15 amino acids long. Germline V lookup: CDR1 LNHDA, CDR2 SQIVND (reference sequence). The CDR3 DNA sequence: TGTGCCAGTAGTATCGAGGGACACTACGCCGGGGAGCTGTTTTTT. Its protein is CASSIEGHYAGELFF.

V and J are TRBV7-8 and TRBJ2-7, with no clear D. Deletions cut 2 bases from V and 2 bases from J, with 7 bases between. Looked up from germline, CDR1 is SGHVS and CDR2 is FQNEAQ. There are 13 residues in the CDR3. The CDR3 DNA follows: TGTGCCAGCAGCTTAATCCGGACCTACGAGCAGTACTTC. Translated, it gives CASSLIRTYEQYF.

The V call is TRBV27, the J call TRBJ2-3, with D unclear. The germline V gene encodes CDR1 MNHEY and CDR2 SMNVEV (reference sequence). Between the trimmed V and J ends, which lost 1 base and 1 base, there was a span of 9 bases. The CDR3 totals 15 residues. The CDR3 here is CASSLYPRGTDTQYF. The CDR3 coding sequence is TGTGCCAGCAGTTTATACCCTAGGGGCACAGATACGCAGTATTTT.

This clone is termed medium-sized. Written as DNA, the CDR3 is TGCAGCGCGTACCGACTAGCGGGGGACACCGGGGAGCTGTTTTTT. It yields the protein CSAYRLAGDTGELFF. V is TRBV29-1 and J is TRBJ2-2; 12 positions match TRBD2. The CDR3 has 15 residues. J gave up 3 bases and V 7 bases, and 6 bases lay outside the gene matches. Germline CDR1 and CDR2: SQVTM and ANQGSEA.

This clone was recorded only once. This sequence joins TRBV4-2 and TRBJ2-3; no clear D gene. V lost 6 bases and J lost 2, with 12 bases in between. This CDR3 contains 14 residues. Germline CDR1 reads LGHNA; CDR2 reads YNFKEQ. The DNA for the CDR3 is TGTGCCAGCAGGGGCTTACAGTCCACAGATACGCAGTATTTT. Encoded protein: CASRGLQSTDTQYF.

The chain employs TRBV4-2 and TRBJ2-1, with 12 bases matching TRBD2. The CDR3 spans 17 residues. Trimming at V came to 0 bases and at J to 9 bases, leaving 9 bases not matched to a gene. CDR1 LGHNA and CDR2 YNFKEQ come from the germline V gene. The CDR3 protein is CASSQDLGLAGGSEQFF. The CDR3 coding sequence is TGTGCCAGCAGCCAAGATCTAGGCCTAGCGGGGGGGAGTGAGCAGTTCTTC.

This clone was detected only a few times. This chain links TRBV9 with TRBJ2-7; tentatively, D is TRBD1 (5 bases). Trimming took off 6 bases at V and 2 bases at J, with 12 bases between the two ends. The CDR3 loop spans 13 amino acids. Germline CDR1 is SGDLS and CDR2 is YYNGEE. The CDR3, as DNA: TGTGCCAGCAACCCTACAGGCGCCTACGAGCAGTACTTC. As protein: CASNPTGAYEQYF.

This clone was observed once. The CDR3, as DNA: TGTGCCAGCAGCTTAGTGGCTTTCGGAGGGACCCAGTACTTC. Translated, it gives CASSLVAFGGTQYF. The chain uses TRBV7-9 and TRBJ2-5, with D maybe TRBD2 (5 bases). In germline, CDR1 is SEHNR, CDR2 FQNEAQ (reference sequence). The CDR3 runs to 14 residues. Trimming removed 1 base from V and 7 bases from J, with 13 bases in between.

The rearrangement uses TRBV6-1 and TRBJ2-7, with D hard to call. Germline V gene sequence: CDR1 MNHNS, CDR2 SASEGT. The ends were cut back, 1 base at V and 0 bases at J, with 10 bases in the middle. The CDR3 consists of 15 residues. The CDR3 region is CASSEEGSDSYEQYF. The CDR3 DNA sequence: TGTGCCAGCAGTGAAGAGGGCTCGGACTCCTACGAGCAGTACTTC.

The chain recombines TRBV5-1 with TRBJ1-3; 9 bases map to TRBD1. The CDR3 loop spans 14 amino acids. The V and J ends lost 2 bases and 15 bases, in that order; junction bases with no gene match: 12. CDR1 is SGHRS, CDR2 YFSETQ, per germline. This CDR3 is CASSLTSQTGGTYF. In DNA form, the CDR3 reads TGCGCCAGCAGCTTAACCTCCCAGACAGGGGGTACATATTTT.

The chain joins TRBV6-1 to TRBJ1-3; D not resolved. The CDR3 length is 16 residues. Germline V gene data show CDR1 as MNHNS and CDR2 as SASEGT. V lost 4 bases and J lost 0, with 13 bases in between. In DNA form, the CDR3 reads TGTGCCAGCAGTGTGTGGCTCGCCCGCTCTGGAAACACCATATATTTT. Amino acid sequence: CASSVWLARSGNTIYF.

This chain uses TRBV9 with TRBJ2-3, with TRBD1 identical over 7 bases. After removal of 0 bases from V and 0 bases from J, the junction contained 1 base not matched to a gene. The CDR3 is made up of 15 amino acids. CDR1 is SGDLS, CDR2 YYNGEE, per germline. CDR3 sequence: CASSVGGQSTDTQYF. In nucleotides, the CDR3 is TGTGCCAGCAGCGTAGGGGGACAGAGCACAGATACGCAGTATTTT.

The chain uses TRBV29-1 and TRBJ1-4; weak D call: TRBD1 (6 bases). CDR3 length equals 14 residues. The germline V gene encodes CDR1 SQVTM and CDR2 ANQGSEA. With 6 bases removed from V and 6 bases from J, the gap between germline ends came to 17 bases. CDR3: CSVRRRDIHEKLFF. The CDR3 region has the DNA TGCAGCGTACGACGTCGGGACATACATGAAAAACTGTTTTTT.

The chain is built from TRBV10-2 and TRBJ2-1, with 9 bases aligning to TRBD2. After removal of 3 bases from V and 5 bases from J, the junction contained 8 bases not matched to a gene. This CDR3 contains 16 residues. CDR1 is WSHSY and CDR2 is SAAADI in the germline V gene. The CDR3, as DNA: TGCGCCAGCAGTGAAAGCCGCGGGGGGGCGCACAATGAGCAGTTCTTC. Protein: CASSESRGGAHNEQFF.

This clone was counted a single time. The rearrangement uses TRBV7-9 and TRBJ1-1, with unresolved D. Germline lookup yields CDR1 SEHNR and CDR2 FQNEAQ (reference sequence). Trimming took off 0 bases at V and 7 bases at J, with 9 bases between the two ends. The length of the CDR3 is 13 residues. CDR3 coding DNA: TGTGCCAGCAGCTTAGCAGGGCCAGGTGAAGCTTTCTTT. This translates into CASSLAGPGEAFF.

The sample holds a few counts of this clone. V gene TRBV19 combines with J gene TRBJ1-5; D uncertain. This CDR3 is built from 14 residues. Between the trimmed V and J ends, which lost 3 bases and 6 bases, there was a span of 12 bases. Looked up from germline, CDR1 is LNHDA and CDR2 is SQIVND (reference sequence). The CDR3 loop is CASSMVGGRQPQHF. For the CDR3, the DNA is TGTGCCAGTAGTATGGTCGGCGGACGTCAGCCCCAGCATTTT.

The rearrangement links TRBV7-2 to TRBJ1-2; no clear D gene. Trimming shortened V by 0 bases and J by 4 bases, and 6 bases separated the two germline ends. From germline, CDR1 is SGHTA and CDR2 FQGNSA. The CDR3 runs 13 residues. This chain's CDR3 is CASSLATVYGYTF. In DNA, the CDR3 is TGTGCCAGCAGCTTAGCGACCGTCTATGGCTACACCTTC.

The rearrangement links TRBV11-2 to TRBJ2-2; D is uncertain. Per germline, CDR1 SGHAT and CDR2 FQNNGV. V lost 2 bases, J lost 0 bases, and 7 bases lay in between. CDR3 length equals 15 residues. The CDR3 DNA sequence: TGTGCCAGCAGCTTAACCCTAGCGAACACCGGGGAGCTGTTTTTT. It codes for CASSLTLANTGELFF.

Here the CDR3 reads CASSYSLTEAFF. The CDR3, as DNA: TGTGCCAGCAGTTACTCTTTGACTGAAGCTTTCTTT. The rearrangement links TRBV6-6 to TRBJ1-1; D is unclear. Trimming left V 0 bases short and J 5 bases short, with 4 bases between. The CDR3 is 12 amino acids. The germline CDR1 and CDR2 sequences are MNHNY and SVGAGI (reference sequence).